Each of the 26 T cell receptor beta chains below was sequenced from the same sample in a study of shared clonotypes between healthy human individuals. Sequencing was performed with immunoSEQ multiplex PCR; in TCRdb, only in-frame clones are kept and a portion is missing. The sample lists more than 2 million clones; roughly 96% were seen once. The sequenced material came from naive CD4+ T cells sorted from blood. Subset noted: CD45RA+ positively selected. The receptor source for this set is a young man in good health.

This CDR3 is CASSLTGQVQETQYF. CDR3 bases: TGCGCCAGCAGCTTGACAGGGCAAGTTCAAGAGACCCAGTACTTC. V usage is TRBV5-1 and J usage is TRBJ2-5; D perhaps matches TRBD1 (6 bases). CDR3 size: 15 residues. V was clipped by 1 base and J by 2 bases, with 12 bases between them. Germline V gene lookup returns CDR1 SGHRS and CDR2 YFSETQ.

J is TRBJ2-4 and V is TRBV18; D may be TRBD1 (6 bases). Trimming took 4 bases from V and 13 from J, leaving 14 bases between them. In germline, CDR1 is KGHSH, CDR2 LQKENI. The CDR3 length is 12 residues. The CDR3 protein is CASSQNRDVQYF. CDR3 coding DNA: TGTGCCAGCTCACAAAACAGGGATGTACAGTACTTC.

In the case of this clone: A read error may be the cause here, since a much bigger clone is one base away. The sample carries other DNA sequences with the same CDR3. V and J are TRBV19 and TRBJ2-2; TRBD1 agrees at 8 bases. The CDR3 has 15 amino acids. Germline trimming cut 3 bases from V and 1 base from J; bases unmatched to any gene: 1. Germline CDR1 reads LNHDA; CDR2 reads SQIVND (reference sequence). The CDR3, as DNA: TGTGCCAGTAGTATGGGGACAGGGAACACCGGGGAGCTGTTTTTT. Protein product: CASSMGTGNTGELFF.

V usage is TRBV18 and J usage is TRBJ2-1; no definite D call. CDR3 length: 14 residues. CDR1 is KGHSH and CDR2 is LQKENI in the germline V gene. Deletions cut 2 bases from V and 6 bases from J, with 11 bases between. CDR3: CASSPIPSGNEQFF. In DNA, the CDR3 is TGTGCCAGCTCACCAATCCCTAGTGGCAATGAGCAGTTCTTC.

Of note for this clone: Different DNA sequences within this sample yield the same CDR3. V gene TRBV28 combines with J gene TRBJ1-2; the match to TRBD1 covers 10 bases. Trimming removed 6 bases from V and 8 bases from J; junction bases left unmatched: 6. The CDR3 is made up of 13 amino acids. From germline, CDR1 is MDHEN and CDR2 SYDVKM. The CDR3 reads CASSPDRGRGYTF. The CDR3 nucleotides read TGTGCCAGCAGCCCCGACAGGGGGCGAGGCTACACCTTC.

V usage is TRBV19 and J usage is TRBJ2-7; 9 nucleotides agree with TRBD2. Germline CDR1 reads LNHDA; CDR2 reads SQIVND (reference sequence). The CDR3 runs to 15 residues. J lost 0 bases, V lost 6 bases, and 6 bases had no gene match. The CDR3 sequence: CASRGLALPSYEQYF. The CDR3 nucleotides are TGTGCCAGTAGAGGACTAGCGTTACCCTCCTACGAGCAGTACTTC. Variable domain in full (rest from reference TRBV19 and TRBJ2-7): DGGITQSPKYLFRKEGQNVTLSCEQNLNHDAMYWYRQDPGQGLRLIYYSQIVNDFQKGDIAEGYSVSREKKESFPLTVTSAQKNPTAFYLCASRGLALPSYEQYFGPGTRLTVT.

The genes are TRBV4-1 and TRBJ1-4; a possible D gene is TRBD1 (6 bases). The CDR3 spans 18 residues. Trimming pared 2 bases from V and 0 bases from J, leaving 16 bases between. CDR1 and CDR2 from the germline V gene are MGHRA and YSYEKL. The CDR3 loop is CASSQPPGHRTTNEKLFF. The CDR3 DNA reads as TGCGCCAGCAGCCAACCTCCGGGACACCGGACAACTAATGAAAAACTGTTTTTT.

The chain joins TRBV28 to TRBJ1-2, with no clear D. The CDR3 totals 15 residues. V dropped 2 bases and J dropped 5 bases, with 15 bases sitting between them. Per germline, CDR1 MDHEN and CDR2 SYDVKM. The DNA for the CDR3 is TGTGCCAGCAGTTTAGGTGGCTCCCTCAGGTATGGCTACACCTTC. Translation: CASSLGGSLRYGYTF.

This rearrangement joins TRBV4-2 to TRBJ2-7; 8 bases are shared with TRBD2. The CDR3 spans 18 residues. Per germline, CDR1 LGHNA and CDR2 YNFKEQ. V lost 0 bases and J lost 3; bases outside the gene matches: 13. The CDR3 protein is CASSQDIPSGGAHYEQYF. CDR3 nucleotides: TGTGCCAGCAGCCAAGATATCCCTTCCGGGGGGGCACACTACGAGCAGTACTTC.

This clone was counted once. The V call is TRBV7-5, the J call TRBJ1-2; the listed D gene, TRBD1, was not tested against the DNA. TRBV7-5 counts as a pseudogene. The CDR3 contains 16 residues. CDR3 protein: CARRSSTGAQDYGYTF. For the CDR3, the DNA is TGTGCCAGAAGGTCCTCAACAGGCGCCCAGGACTATGGCTACACCTTC.

This rearrangement joins TRBV28 to TRBJ2-7; TRBD1 matches 9 bases. This CDR3 contains 14 residues. The J segment lost 3 bases and the V segment lost 5 bases, leaving 5 bases of the junction unmatched. CDR1 is MDHEN and CDR2 is SYDVKM in the germline V gene. In nucleotides, the CDR3 is TGTGCCAGCAGTGCCGGGACAGGGATCTACGAGCAGTACTTC. It encodes CASSAGTGIYEQYF.

Notes on this clone: Given a much more abundant clone one base away, this may be a read error. V is TRBV28 and J is TRBJ1-1; D unclear. Trimming took 8 bases from V and 1 from J, leaving 8 bases between them. The length of the CDR3 is 12 residues. Germline assignment: CDR1 MDHEN and CDR2 SYDVKM. The CDR3 nucleotides are TGTGCCAGCTTCGACGGGAACACTGAAGCTTTCTTT. Residues: CASFDGNTEAFF. Combining the CDR3 with reference TRBV28 and TRBJ1-1 gives the whole variable domain DVKVTQSSRYLVKRTGEKVFLECVQDMDHENMFWYRQDPGLGLRLIYFSYDVKMKEKGDIPEGYSVSREKKERFSLILESASTNQTSMYLCASFDGNTEAFFGQGTRLTVV.

This clone was recorded once. This sequence joins TRBV13 and TRBJ2-7; D is perhaps TRBD2 (6 bases). There are 16 residues in the CDR3. V was cut by 2 bases and J by 0 bases, with 14 bases left in between. CDR1 and CDR2 from the germline V gene are PRHDT and FYEKMQ (reference sequence). The CDR3: CASSLSPAGFSYEQYF. In nucleotides, the CDR3 is TGTGCCAGCAGCTTATCCCCTGCGGGGTTCTCCTACGAGCAGTACTTC.

Concerning this clone itself: The same CDR3 also results from other DNA sequences found in this sample. The V call is TRBV15, the J call TRBJ2-7, with a tentative D call TRBD1 (5 bases). Trimming removed 0 bases from V and 6 bases from J, with 9 bases in between. The CDR3 contains 13 residues. The germline V gene encodes CDR1 LNHNV and CDR2 YYDKDF (reference sequence). In DNA, the CDR3 is TGTGCCACCAGCAGAGATCGACAGCTCGAGCAGTACTTC. Amino acids: CATSRDRQLEQYF.

The chain is built from TRBV6-1 and TRBJ2-7, with D possibly matching TRBD1 (5 bases). Germline CDR1 is MNHNS and CDR2 is SASEGT. V lost 6 bases, J lost 6 bases, and 12 bases lay in between. The CDR3 runs to 12 residues. The CDR3 reads CASRQVGIEQYF. For the CDR3, the DNA is TGTGCCAGCAGACAGGTCGGTATCGAGCAGTACTTC.

A note on this clone: At the DNA level, this CDR3 is encoded by other sequences in the same sample as well. The DNA of the CDR3 is TGCGCCAGCAGCTTGGCAGTAGCGGGGGGGCAAGAGACCCAGTACTTC. Its translation is CASSLAVAGGQETQYF. V gene TRBV5-1 combines with J gene TRBJ2-5, with 11 bases identical to TRBD2. The J segment lost 2 bases and the V segment lost 0 bases, leaving 3 bases of the junction unmatched. CDR1 and CDR2 from the germline V gene are SGHRS and YFSETQ. CDR3 length: 16 amino acids.

The chain joins TRBV6-1 to TRBJ2-5, with a weak D call TRBD2 (6 bases). The CDR3 runs 15 residues. The germline gives CDR1 MNHNS, CDR2 SASEGT. Trimming stripped 2 bases from V and 2 bases from J, with 12 bases between. The CDR3 loop reads CASSEQGRGQETQYF. The CDR3 DNA reads TGTGCCAGCAGTGAACAAGGACGGGGGCAAGAGACCCAGTACTTC.

The CDR3 sequence: CASSYGTSETETQYF. DNA for the CDR3: TGTGCCAGCAGTTACGGGACTAGCGAGACAGAGACCCAGTACTTC. The chain combines TRBV6-6 with TRBJ2-5, with TRBD2 matching 10 bases. The V gene end was trimmed by 2 bases and the J gene end by 4 bases; junction bases not matched to a gene: 4. The V gene's germline CDR1 is MNHNY and CDR2 SVGAGI (reference sequence). The CDR3 spans 15 residues.

This clone was observed once. The V gene is TRBV5-4, the J gene TRBJ2-5, with 7 bases lining up with TRBD1. The germline gives CDR1 SGHNT, CDR2 YYREEE (reference sequence). V was pared by 4 bases and J by 1 base, with 7 bases of the junction left unmatched. The CDR3 is 15 amino acids. In nucleotides, the CDR3 is TGTGCCAGCAGCCTAAGAGACAGGGTCCAAGAGACCCAGTACTTC. It yields the protein CASSLRDRVQETQYF.

This clone appeared once. V gene TRBV2 combines with J gene TRBJ1-2; D is uncertain. The ends were cut back, 4 bases at V and 3 bases at J, with 6 bases in the middle. Germline values: CDR1 SNHLY, CDR2 FYNNEI. The CDR3 runs to 12 residues. The CDR3 sequence: CASSGADYGYTF. The CDR3 DNA is TGTGCCAGCAGTGGGGCAGACTATGGCTACACCTTC. The complete variable domain, with remaining parts taken from reference TRBV2 and TRBJ1-2, reads EPEVTQTPSHQVTQMGQEVILRCVPISNHLYFYWYRQILGQKVEFLVSFYNNEISEKSEIFDDQFSVERPDGSNFTLKIRSTKLEDSAMYFCASSGADYGYTFGSGTRLTVV.

The J gene is TRBJ1-5, the V gene TRBV5-1; D unresolved. The CDR3 consists of 15 residues. Deletions cut 0 bases from V and 4 bases from J, with 11 bases between. Looked up from germline, CDR1 is SGHRS and CDR2 is YFSETQ. The CDR3 spells CASSLDGIPNQPQHF. The CDR3 region has the DNA TGCGCCAGCAGCTTGGATGGGATCCCAAATCAGCCCCAGCATTTT.

The chain links TRBV4-1 to TRBJ1-4; D perhaps matches TRBD1 (6 bases). Germline CDR1 reads MGHRA; CDR2 reads YSYEKL. Trimming shortened V by 2 bases and J by 7 bases, and 11 bases separated the two germline ends. The CDR3 consists of 14 residues. This CDR3 is CASSQRGAGEKLFF. The CDR3 DNA reads TGCGCCAGCAGCCAACGGGGGGCCGGTGAAAAACTGTTTTTT.

The CDR3 reads CASSFRGAGGNTIYF. The CDR3, as DNA: TGCGCCAGCAGCTTTCGGGGGGCAGGTGGAAACACCATATATTTT. The chain employs TRBV5-1 and TRBJ1-3, with a weak D call TRBD1 (6 bases). The germline V gene has CDR1 SGHRS and CDR2 YFSETQ. The ends were cut back, 2 bases at V and 3 bases at J, with 12 bases in the middle. The length of the CDR3 is 15 residues.

J is TRBJ1-1 and V is TRBV5-1; D is perhaps TRBD1 (5 bases). The CDR3 runs 13 residues. Germline V gene sequence: CDR1 SGHRS, CDR2 YFSETQ. Between the trimmed V and J ends, which lost 5 bases and 0 bases, there was a span of 8 bases. CDR3 in amino acids: CASRQELNTEAFF. CDR3 coding DNA: TGCGCCAGCAGACAGGAATTGAACACTGAAGCTTTCTTT.

V gene TRBV6-5 combines with J gene TRBJ1-4; D unclear. This CDR3 spans 12 amino acids. Deletions cut 4 bases from V and 8 bases from J, with 8 bases between. Germline V gene lookup returns CDR1 MNHEY and CDR2 SVGAGI. In nucleotides, the CDR3 is TGTGCCAGCAGTTCCGTCGGCGAAAAACTGTTTTTT. This translates into CASSSVGEKLFF.

The chain has TRBV4-1 and TRBJ2-7; D gene unclear. V dropped 3 bases and J dropped 2 bases, with 17 bases sitting between them. The germline CDR1 and CDR2 sequences are MGHRA and YSYEKL. The CDR3 has 16 residues. The CDR3 DNA reads TGCGCCAGCAGCCAGGGTCGACAAGGGCCTGCCTACGAGCAGTACTTC. Translating gives CASSQGRQGPAYEQYF.